This record looks at one T cell receptor (beta chain) sequence and its context. The antigen is not known. CD45RO-negative, CCR7-positively selected cells formed the naive CD8 fraction, excluding terminally differentiated effector memory CD45RA+ cells. Every donor, a Caucasian adult, lived in Nashville, Tennessee. This entry comes from a study of shared clonotypes between healthy human individuals. General study findings and limits: For naive CD4 cells, roughly 5% of clonotypes were shared across a handful of donors.

Sorted-subset replicate PCRs used 150 to 200 ng of genomic DNA. This amount corresponded to approximately 30,000 T cell genomes. The repertoire was sequenced with immunoSEQ multiplex PCR; TCRdb's copy has only in-frame clones and lacks some. The sample consists of more than 2 million clones, about 95% of them appearing once. The receptor was isolated from a man aged 18 to 29 in good health. The specimen sequenced was naive CD8+ T cells sorted from blood.

The CDR3 region is CASSLALSRAEAFF. The CDR3, as DNA: TGTGCCAGCAGCTTGGCCCTGAGCAGGGCTGAAGCTTTCTTT. The V and J genes are TRBV5-4 and TRBJ1-1, with D tentatively TRBD1 (5 bases). The CDR3 runs 14 residues. CDR1 and CDR2 (germline): SGHNT, YYREEE (reference sequence). V lost 0 bases to trimming and J lost 6 bases, with 12 bases between them. Full variable domain (outside the CDR3, taken from reference TRBV5-4 and TRBJ1-1): ETGVTQSPTHLIKTRGQQVTLRCSSQSGHNTVSWYQQALGQGPQFIFQYYREEENGRGNFPPRFSGLQFPNYSSELNVNALELDDSALYLCASSLALSRAEAFFGQGTRLTVV.